Shown below are 11 T cell receptor beta chains from a single sample sequenced in a study of T-cell reconstitution after alpha-beta-depleted transplantation in children. Unique molecular identifiers were used to barcode this TCRbeta library. TCRdb redid the calling of the PCR reads with MiXCR, one entry per CDR3 protein. The sample consists of about 300,000 distinct CDR3 sequences, approximately 7.3% of them appearing once. Which antigens these TCRs recognize remains unknown. Findings of the study overall: T-cell numbers and diversity, one year after transplant, stemmed largely from T cells that were newly produced.

Sequenced material: peripheral blood, taken 360 days after TCRalphabeta/CD19-depleted stem cell transplant. These receptors all stem from a female patient aged 2-10 years who had a stem cell transplant for Fanconi anemia, so the T cells may come from the graft donor.

This clonotype was detected a few times. One base away lies a much larger clone, so this may be a sequencing read error. V usage is TRBV2 and J usage is TRBJ2-7, with a tentative D call TRBD2 (6 bases). In germline, CDR1 is SNHLY, CDR2 FYNNEI. V lost 2 bases to trimming and J lost 3 bases, with 8 bases between them. This CDR3 has 13 amino acids. The CDR3 here is CASSEPGLYEQYF. The CDR3, as DNA: TGTGCCAGCAGTGAACCGGGACTCTACGAGCAGTACTTC.

This clonotype was found a few times. The CDR3 DNA follows: TGTGCCAGCAGGCCCAAACCGGGAGAAGGAACTGAAGCTTTCTTT. It yields the protein CASRPKPGEGTEAFF. V usage is TRBV12-3 or TRBV12-4 and J usage is TRBJ1-1, with unresolved D. The V gene lost 6 bases and the J gene lost 5 bases, with 19 bases spanning the gap. This CDR3 is built from 15 residues.

This clonotype was recorded many times. V gene TRBV6-4 combines with J gene TRBJ2-3; TRBD2 aligns across 7 bases. V gave up 5 bases and J gave up 2 bases; unmatched junction bases: 4. The CDR3 totals 14 residues. The germline gives CDR1 MRHNA, CDR2 SNTAGT. In nucleotides, the CDR3 is TGTGCCAGCAGTAGCGGGATTAACACAGATACGCAGTATTTT. Translation: CASSSGINTDTQYF.

V gene TRBV6-1 combines with J gene TRBJ2-5; D may be TRBD1 (6 bases). Germline values: CDR1 MNHNS, CDR2 SASEGT. The V end was cut by 6 bases, the J end by 4 bases, with 15 bases between. CDR3 length: 14 amino acids. The CDR3 DNA reads TGTGCCAGCAGGCTATGGACAGAAGGAGAGACCCAGTACTTC. Its protein is CASRLWTEGETQYF.

This clonotype was counted many times. The J gene is TRBJ2-1, the V gene TRBV12-3 or TRBV12-4, with 11 bases identical to TRBD2. This CDR3 has 18 amino acids. Trimming removed 6 bases from V and 6 bases from J; junction bases left unmatched: 16. The CDR3 here is CASSVVGTGTSGLNEQFF. The CDR3 DNA follows: TGTGCCAGCAGCGTTGTCGGGACCGGGACTAGCGGTCTCAATGAGCAGTTCTTC.

This clonotype was found many times. The gene calls are TRBV2 and TRBJ2-7; D call uncertain. Germline V gene lookup returns CDR1 SNHLY and CDR2 FYNNEI. The V end lost 2 bases, the J end lost 0 bases, and 5 bases lay between the germline ends. The CDR3 runs 13 residues. CDR3 nucleotides: TGTGCCAGCAGTGAACAGGACTCCTACGAGCAGTACTTC. It translates to CASSEQDSYEQYF. The full variable domain, completed using reference TRBV2 and TRBJ2-7, is EPEVTQTPSHQVTQMGQEVILRCVPISNHLYFYWYRQILGQKVEFLVSFYNNEISEKSEIFDDQFSVERPDGSNFTLKIRSTKLEDSAMYFCASSEQDSYEQYFGPGTRLTVT.

This clonotype was seen repeatedly, ten times or more. The V call is TRBV7-2, the J call TRBJ1-2; D remains ambiguous. Trimming left V 10 bases short and J 6 bases short, with 12 bases between. The germline gives CDR1 SGHTA, CDR2 FQGNSA. This CDR3 comprises 11 residues. The CDR3 loop is CAIKARNGYTF. The CDR3 DNA follows: TGTGCCATCAAGGCCCGGAATGGCTACACCTTC.

This clonotype has at least ten counts. This chain joins TRBV12-3 or TRBV12-4 and TRBJ2-1; 14 nucleotides line up with TRBD2. The ends lost 6 bases at V and 6 bases at J; junction bases unmatched: 7. The CDR3 runs 16 residues. The CDR3 region is CASRSRGTSGGNEQFF. The CDR3 DNA follows: TGTGCCAGCAGATCACGGGGGACTAGCGGGGGCAATGAGCAGTTCTTC.

The genes are TRBV4-3 and TRBJ1-5; no clear D. CDR1 is LGHNA, CDR2 YSLEER, per germline. The CDR3 sequence is 13 residues long. V lost 0 bases and J 9 bases, leaving 9 bases between the germline ends. CDR3 nucleotides: TGCGCCAGCAGCCAAGAAAGGGAGGCGCCCCAGCATTTT. Translating it yields CASSQEREAPQHF.

This clonotype has ten or more counts. The chain combines TRBV20-1 with TRBJ2-3; no definite D call. The CDR3 extends over 12 amino acids. The germline V gene has CDR1 DFQATT and CDR2 SNEGSKA (reference sequence). Between the trimmed V and J ends, which lost 3 bases and 4 bases, there was a span of 8 bases. As DNA, the CDR3 is TGCAGTGCTAGGTCGAACTCAGATACGCAGTATTTT. This sequence encodes CSARSNSDTQYF.

Concerning this clonotype: A much larger clone differs by one base, so this may be a read error. The chain carries TRBV5-1 and TRBJ1-1; D gene ambiguous. V lost 5 bases to trimming and J lost 4 bases, with 15 bases between them. CDR3 size: 14 residues. Germline V lookup: CDR1 SGHRS, CDR2 YFSETQ. The CDR3 region is CASRPRTGITEAFF. CDR3 sequence (DNA): TGCGCCAGCAGACCGCGGACGGGGATCACTGAAGCTTTCTTT.